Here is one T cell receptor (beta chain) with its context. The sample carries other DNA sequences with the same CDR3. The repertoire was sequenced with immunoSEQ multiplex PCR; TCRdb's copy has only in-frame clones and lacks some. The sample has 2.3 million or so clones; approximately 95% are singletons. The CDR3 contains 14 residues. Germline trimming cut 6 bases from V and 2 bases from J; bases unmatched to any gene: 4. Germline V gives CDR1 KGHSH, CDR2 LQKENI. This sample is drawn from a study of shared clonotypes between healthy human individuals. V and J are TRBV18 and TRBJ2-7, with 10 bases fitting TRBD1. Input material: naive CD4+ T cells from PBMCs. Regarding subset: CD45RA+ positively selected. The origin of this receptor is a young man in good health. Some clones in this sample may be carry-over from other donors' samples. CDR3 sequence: CASSLGQGTYEQYF. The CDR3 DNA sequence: TGTGCCAGCTCCCTGGGACAGGGGACCTACGAGCAGTACTTC.